A selection of T cell receptor beta chains follows, all from one sample in a study of T cell responses to AZD1222 COVID-19 vaccine. TCRdb keeps only in-frame clones here, not all; method: immunoSEQ multiplex PCR. The sample shows 150,000 to 200,000 clones, over 90% of them seen only once. The sequenced sample was peripheral blood, obtained on day 0 of AZD1222 vaccination. The receptors derive from an adult in good health. Each CDR3 is given with its conserved first and last residue. A D gene is named only where the DNA matches it firmly. Only some rows state a clone size, as once, few, many or a class for expanded clones.

TRBV5-1	TRBJ1-5	NA	NA	TGCGCCAGCAGCTTGGGGATGGGAACGCAGCCCCAGCATTTT	CASSLGMGTQPQHF
TRBV5-1	TRBJ1-1	NA	NA	TGCGCCAGCAGCTTGGTCGCGGGGGCGGTTGAAGCTTTCTTT	CASSLVAGAVEAFF
TRBV30	TRBJ1-3	NA	NA	TGTGCCTGGAGTGTAAAGGGAAACACCATATATTTT	CAWSVKGNTIYF
TRBV28	TRBJ2-7	NA	NA	TGTGCCAGCAGTTTGGCCCAGGGGGGGAGCTCCTACGAGCAGTACTTC	CASSLAQGGSSYEQYF
TRBV5-1	TRBJ2-1	NA	NA	TGCGCCAGCAGCTCGGAGGGGGCGGATGAGCAGTTCTTC	CASSSEGADEQFF
TRBV15	TRBJ2-4	NA	TRBD1	TGTGCCACCAGCAGACGTGGACAGGGGGAAAACATTCAGTACTTC	CATSRRGQGENIQYF
TRBV7-8	TRBJ1-5	NA	TRBD1	TGTGCCAGCAGCTTAGCTGGGGACAGAAATCAGCCCCAGCATTTT	CASSLAGDRNQPQHF
TRBV7-2	TRBJ1-1	NA	NA	TGTGCCAGCAGCTTCTCGAGGGTTGAAGCTTTCTTT	CASSFSRVEAFF
TRBV2	TRBJ2-7	NA	TRBD1	TGTGCCAGCAGCGGGACAGGCCCTACGACCTACGAGCAGTACTTC	CASSGTGPTTYEQYF
TRBV4-2	TRBJ2-3	NA	NA	TGTGCCAGCAGCCAAGATTGGCTAGCGATAGATACAGATACGCAGTATTTT	CASSQDWLAIDTDTQYF
TRBV11-3	TRBJ1-1	NA	NA	TGTGCCAGCAGCTCGAGGACGGGGAACACTGAAGCTTTCTTT	CASSSRTGNTEAFF
TRBV6-2/TRBV6-3	TRBJ1-2	NA	NA	TGTGCCAGCAGCCCGGCCGAGGACAGCTCTAACTATGGCTACACCTTC	CASSPAEDSSNYGYTF
TRBV18	TRBJ1-1	NA	TRBD1	TGTGCCAGCTCACCTCGCACTGGGACAGGGGGGGACGCTGAAGCTTTCTTT	CASSPRTGTGGDAEAFF
TRBV28	TRBJ2-6	NA	NA	TGTGCCAGCAGTTTTAACAGATTTTCTGGGGCCAACGTCCTGACTTTC	CASSFNRFSGANVLTF
TRBV6-5	TRBJ2-7	few	NA	TGTGCCAGCAGGGGCTTGAGGAGCTACGAGCAGTACTTC	CASRGLRSYEQYF
TRBV18	TRBJ1-4	NA	NA	TGTGCCAGCTCACCTGGGATGGCAGGCGAAAAACTGTTTTTT	CASSPGMAGEKLFF
TRBV6-5	TRBJ1-2	NA	NA	TGTGCCAGCAGTTACTCGAGACAGGAAGGTGGCTACACCTTC	CASSYSRQEGGYTF
TRBV2	TRBJ2-6	NA	NA	TGTGCCATCCCGGAGGGGGCGAAAAGCTCTGGGGCCAACGTCCTGACTTTC	CAIPEGAKSSGANVLTF
TRBV9	TRBJ2-2	once	NA	TGTGCCAGCAGCGTTTCCGGGGGGAACACCGGGGAGCTGTTTTTT	CASSVSGGNTGELFF
TRBV4-1	TRBJ2-6	once	NA	TGCGCCAGCAGTCAAACTCGGAATTGGGCGGCCAACGTCCTGACTTTC	CASSQTRNWAANVLTF
TRBV5-6	TRBJ2-1	NA	NA	TGTGCCAGCAGCTTAGGCTTCTACAATGAGCAGTTCTTC	CASSLGFYNEQFF
TRBV6-2/TRBV6-3	TRBJ2-2	NA	NA	TGTGCCAGCAGTTCCACTAGCTCCGGGGAGCTGTTTTTT	CASSSTSSGELFF
TRBV7-3	TRBJ2-5	few	NA	TGTGCCAGCAGCTACGGGCAGGGGGAGACCCAGTACTTC	CASSYGQGETQYF
TRBV6-2/TRBV6-3	TRBJ1-5	NA	NA	TGTGCCAGCAGTTTCGGACAGAGCAATCAGCCCCAGCATTTT	CASSFGQSNQPQHF
TRBV19	TRBJ2-1	NA	TRBD2	TGTGCCAGTAGTGTACAACGACTAGCCCAGTACAATGAGCAGTTCTTC	CASSVQRLAQYNEQFF
TRBV28	TRBJ2-3	NA	NA	TGTGCCAGCAGTCTTTTGACAGATACGCAGTATTTT	CASSLLTDTQYF
TRBV7-2	TRBJ2-7	NA	NA	TGTGCCAGCAGTATCTCAGGGGACGAGCAGTACTTC	CASSISGDEQYF
TRBV4-3	TRBJ2-4	NA	NA	TGCGCCAGCAGCCCAGACCTAGGCCAAGGAAACATTCAGTACTTC	CASSPDLGQGNIQYF
TRBV7-3	TRBJ2-2	once	NA	TGTGCCAGCAGCTCCGAACCCCGCGTGGGTTGGGGCGGGGAGCTGTTTTTT	CASSSEPRVGWGGELFF
TRBV20-1	TRBJ1-2	NA	NA	TGCAGTGCTAGTCCTCCTGGCGGCTATGGCTACACCTTC	CSASPPGGYGYTF
TRBV6-5	TRBJ2-7	NA	NA	TGTGCCAGCATGGCGGTAGGCGAGCAGTACTTC	CASMAVGEQYF
TRBV2	TRBJ1-4	NA	NA	TGTGCCAGCAGGCGACAGTCTACTAATGAAAAACTGTTTTTT	CASRRQSTNEKLFF
TRBV5-8	TRBJ1-4	NA	TRBD1	TGTGCCAGCAGCGGGGGGACAGGCTCCTTTTCGGAAAAACTGTTTTTT	CASSGGTGSFSEKLFF
TRBV5-6	TRBJ1-2	NA	NA	TGTGCCAGCAGCTTGGTAACCGGGGGAAGTTATTTAGATGGCTACACCTTC	CASSLVTGGSYLDGYTF
TRBV5-1	TRBJ2-3	once	NA	TGCGCCAGCAGCGTGGACAGCACAGATACGCAGTATTTT	CASSVDSTDTQYF
TRBV4-1	TRBJ2-7	NA	TRBD2	TGCGCCAGCAGCCAAGAGTCGCAGCGGGATCGTCCCTACGAGCAGTACTTC	CASSQESQRDRPYEQYF
TRBV3-1/TRBV3-2	TRBJ2-1	NA	NA	TGTGCCAGCAGCCAAGATTCCGGCAGGGGAGGGAATGAGCAGTTCTTC	CASSQDSGRGGNEQFF
TRBV5-1	TRBJ1-1	NA	NA	TGCGCCAGCAGCTTCGGGGCGGTGAACACTGAAGCTTTCTTT	CASSFGAVNTEAFF
TRBV7-2	TRBJ1-1	NA	NA	TGTGCCAGCGTCAGGAACACTGAAGCTTTCTTT	CASVRNTEAFF
TRBV6-5	TRBJ2-1	NA	NA	TGTGCCAGCAGTTCTCGGACTGGACATGAGTTCTTC	CASSSRTGHEFF
TRBV5-4	TRBJ1-1	NA	NA	TGTGCCAGCCGTATGGAAGAGGCGGGCAAAACTGAAGCTTTCTTT	CASRMEEAGKTEAFF
TRBV19	TRBJ1-5	NA	NA	TGTGCCAGTAGTATAGATCGGGGGGAGGCCAATCAGCCCCAGCATTTT	CASSIDRGEANQPQHF
TRBV6-1	TRBJ1-2	few	TRBD1	TGTGCCAGCAGTGAAGTAACAGGGACAGCTAACTATGGCTACACCTTC	CASSEVTGTANYGYTF
TRBV20-1	TRBJ2-7	NA	NA	TGCAGTGCTAGAGCAGAGTACGAGCAGTACTTC	CSARAEYEQYF
TRBV7-3	TRBJ2-3	NA	NA	TGTGCCAGCAGCCCGAGCCGGGAATACTATACGCAGTATTTT	CASSPSREYYTQYF
TRBV7-2	TRBJ1-5	once	NA	TGTGCCAGCAGCTCATATGGGACTTTAGGCAATCAGCCCCAGCATTTT	CASSSYGTLGNQPQHF
TRBV12-3/TRBV12-4	TRBJ2-1	NA	NA	TGTGCCAGCAGTTTAGGGTATTACAATGAGCAGTTCTTC	CASSLGYYNEQFF
TRBV5-6	TRBJ1-1	NA	NA	TGTGCCAGCAGCCCAATGGGGGTGAACACTGAAGCTTTCTTT	CASSPMGVNTEAFF
TRBV10-1	TRBJ2-7	few	NA	TGCGCCAGCAGTGACAGCCTATACGAGCAGTACTTC	CASSDSLYEQYF
TRBV19	TRBJ1-6	NA	NA	TGTGCCAGTAGTAATCGAGAGGGGCTCAGATCACCCCTCCACTTT	CASSNREGLRSPLHF
TRBV27	TRBJ2-2	NA	TRBD1	TGTGCCAGCAGGATGTTGGGACAGTTTTCTGCCGGGGAGCTGTTTTTT	CASRMLGQFSAGELFF
TRBV19	TRBJ1-6	NA	NA	TGTGCCAGTAGTATACGGGGGGAACTAAGCTCACCCCTCCACTTT	CASSIRGELSSPLHF
TRBV27	TRBJ1-5	once	NA	TGTGCCAGCAGTCGGACGGGAAATCAGCCCCAGCATTTT	CASSRTGNQPQHF